This is a list of T cell receptor beta chains from one sample in a study of control samples from healthy donors and cancer patients. Some clones are missing from TCRdb's copy, which holds only in-frame ones; the method was immunoSEQ multiplex PCR. Of approximately 69,000 clones in the sample, approximately 89% were seen once. The source material was PBMCs. Receptors originate from a man in his 60s with colorectal cancer. Both conserved end residues are part of each CDR3. D genes are given only for firm matches. Part of the rows lack a size; the others show once, few, many or a class for expanded clones.

v_gene: TRBV19
abundance: .
j_gene: TRBJ1-4
d_gene: .
len: 16
CDR3aa: CASSIVKGRLMRKLFF
CDR3nt: TGTGCCAGTAGTATAGTGAAGGGACGACTAATGAGGAAACTGTTTTTT

v_gene: TRBV3-1/TRBV3-2
abundance: .
j_gene: TRBJ2-3
d_gene: TRBD2
len: 17
CDR3aa: CASSQAGTTWGTDTQYF
CDR3nt: TGTGCCAGCAGCCAAGCGGGGACTACATGGGGCACAGATACGCAGTATTTT

v_gene: TRBV10-1
abundance: .
j_gene: TRBJ2-7
d_gene: TRBD2
len: 17
CDR3aa: CASTGTSGTTSPYEQYF
CDR3nt: TGCGCCAGCACCGGGACTAGCGGGACCACGTCTCCTTACGAGCAGTACTTC

v_gene: TRBV6-2/TRBV6-3
abundance: .
j_gene: TRBJ2-1
d_gene: .
len: 13
CDR3aa: CASSYDGYNEQFF
CDR3nt: TGTGCCAGCAGTTACGACGGCTACAATGAGCAGTTCTTC

v_gene: TRBV7-9
abundance: .
j_gene: TRBJ2-5
d_gene: TRBD2
len: 16
CDR3aa: CASSLNSGGTQETQYF
CDR3nt: TGTGCCAGCAGCCTTAATAGCGGGGGAACCCAAGAGACCCAGTACTTC

v_gene: TRBV5-4
abundance: .
j_gene: TRBJ1-5
d_gene: .
len: 15
CDR3aa: CASSPGPNSNQPQHF
CDR3nt: TGTGCCAGCAGCCCAGGGCCCAATAGCAATCAGCCCCAGCATTTT

v_gene: TRBV6-6
abundance: .
j_gene: TRBJ1-1
d_gene: .
len: 12
CDR3aa: CASRYSETEAFF
CDR3nt: TGTGCCAGCAGGTATTCTGAGACTGAAGCTTTCTTT

v_gene: TRBV28
abundance: .
j_gene: TRBJ2-6
d_gene: TRBD2
len: 17
CDR3aa: CASSSGLAGTGANVLTF
CDR3nt: TGTGCCAGCAGCTCCGGACTAGCGGGGACTGGGGCCAACGTCCTGACTTTC

v_gene: TRBV14
abundance: .
j_gene: TRBJ2-5
d_gene: .
len: 16
CDR3aa: CASSQEQGVGEETQYF
CDR3nt: TGTGCCAGCAGCCAGGAACAGGGAGTCGGAGAAGAGACCCAGTACTTC

v_gene: TRBV19
abundance: .
j_gene: TRBJ1-5
d_gene: .
len: 16
CDR3aa: CASSIVAGALGQPQHF
CDR3nt: TGTGCCAGTAGTATAGTGGCGGGGGCCCTGGGTCAGCCCCAGCATTTT

v_gene: TRBV2
abundance: .
j_gene: TRBJ1-1
d_gene: .
len: 15
CDR3aa: CASTEEGRMNTEAFF
CDR3nt: TGTGCCAGCACCGAGGAGGGTCGGATGAACACTGAAGCTTTCTTT

v_gene: TRBV2
abundance: .
j_gene: TRBJ1-1
d_gene: TRBD1
len: 16
CDR3aa: CASRPQGASGNTEAFF
CDR3nt: TGTGCCAGCAGGCCCCAGGGGGCATCAGGGAACACTGAAGCTTTCTTT

v_gene: TRBV29-1
abundance: once
j_gene: TRBJ2-5
d_gene: .
len: 12
CDR3aa: CSVDGGEETQYF
CDR3nt: TGCAGCGTTGACGGAGGGGAAGAGACCCAGTACTTC

v_gene: TRBV28
abundance: .
j_gene: TRBJ1-6
d_gene: TRBD1
len: 14
CDR3aa: CASRQTGTHSPLHF
CDR3nt: TGTGCCAGCAGGCAGACAGGGACTCACTCACCCCTCCACTTT

v_gene: TRBV6-5
abundance: .
j_gene: TRBJ2-1
d_gene: TRBD1
len: 14
CDR3aa: CASTPGQGVNEQFF
CDR3nt: TGTGCCAGCACACCGGGACAGGGGGTCAATGAGCAGTTCTTC

v_gene: TRBV24-1
abundance: .
j_gene: TRBJ1-5
d_gene: .
len: 15
CDR3aa: CATSDGTYDLQPQHF
CDR3nt: TGTGCCACCAGTGATGGGACATACGACCTTCAGCCCCAGCATTTT

v_gene: TRBV19
abundance: .
j_gene: TRBJ1-6
d_gene: .
len: 15
CDR3aa: CASSIRFSYNSPLHF
CDR3nt: TGTGCCAGTAGTATAAGGTTCTCCTATAATTCACCCCTCCACTTT

v_gene: TRBV19
abundance: .
j_gene: TRBJ1-6
d_gene: TRBD1
len: 15
CDR3aa: CASKVRDSVNSPLHF
CDR3nt: TGTGCCAGTAAAGTAAGGGACAGTGTGAATTCACCCCTCCACTTT

v_gene: TRBV7-4
abundance: .
j_gene: TRBJ1-3
d_gene: .
len: 15
CDR3aa: CASSLGPGSGNTIYF
CDR3nt: TGTGCCAGCAGCCTAGGTCCCGGCTCTGGAAACACCATATATTTT

v_gene: TRBV19
abundance: .
j_gene: TRBJ2-7
d_gene: TRBD1
len: 14
CDR3aa: CASSRTGGRNEQYF
CDR3nt: TGTGCCAGTAGTAGAACAGGGGGCAGGAACGAGCAGTACTTC

v_gene: TRBV6-1
abundance: .
j_gene: TRBJ1-1
d_gene: .
len: 11
CDR3aa: CASSDFTEAFF
CDR3nt: TGTGCCAGCAGTGATTTCACTGAAGCTTTCTTT

v_gene: TRBV2
abundance: .
j_gene: TRBJ2-2
d_gene: .
len: 13
CDR3aa: CASSGGSTGELFF
CDR3nt: TGTGCCAGCAGTGGGGGAAGCACCGGGGAGCTGTTTTTT

v_gene: TRBV19
abundance: .
j_gene: TRBJ1-6
d_gene: .
len: 15
CDR3aa: CASTYGGPKYSPLHF
CDR3nt: TGTGCCAGTACCTATGGGGGACCAAAGTATTCACCCCTCCACTTT

v_gene: TRBV6-2/TRBV6-3
abundance: .
j_gene: TRBJ1-5
d_gene: .
len: 15
CDR3aa: CASSYTQGFSQPQHF
CDR3nt: TGTGCCAGCAGTTACACGCAGGGGTTCAGTCAGCCCCAGCATTTT

v_gene: TRBV5-1
abundance: once
j_gene: TRBJ1-1
d_gene: .
len: 13
CDR3aa: CASSRTQNTEAFF
CDR3nt: TGCGCCAGCAGCCGGACACAGAACACTGAAGCTTTCTTT

v_gene: TRBV10-2
abundance: .
j_gene: TRBJ1-2
d_gene: .
len: 13
CDR3aa: CASSEQGNYGYTF
CDR3nt: TGCGCCAGCAGTGAGCAGGGGAACTATGGCTACACCTTC

v_gene: TRBV19
abundance: .
j_gene: TRBJ2-5
d_gene: TRBD1
len: 16
CDR3aa: CASSRRDQGVQETQYF
CDR3nt: TGTGCCAGTAGCCGAAGGGACCAGGGGGTTCAAGAGACCCAGTACTTC

v_gene: TRBV7-2
abundance: .
j_gene: TRBJ2-7
d_gene: .
len: 17
CDR3aa: CASSLTGRTLRAYEQYF
CDR3nt: TGTGCCAGCAGCTTAACGGGACGGACCCTTAGGGCCTACGAGCAGTACTTC

v_gene: TRBV7-5
abundance: .
j_gene: TRBJ2-3
d_gene: .
len: 20
CDR3aa: CVRSRIAPGLAGANTDTQYF
CDR3nt: TGTGTCAGAAGCCGTATAGCCCCGGGACTAGCGGGGGCCAACACAGATACGCAGTATTTT

v_gene: TRBV6-5
abundance: .
j_gene: TRBJ1-2
d_gene: TRBD1
len: 14
CDR3aa: CASSTSGQGYGYTF
CDR3nt: TGTGCCAGCAGCACCTCGGGACAGGGTTATGGCTACACCTTC

v_gene: TRBV11-3
abundance: .
j_gene: TRBJ1-4
d_gene: .
len: 14
CDR3aa: CASSSGWGNEKLFF
CDR3nt: TGTGCCAGCAGCTCGGGGTGGGGTAATGAAAAACTGTTTTTT

v_gene: TRBV19
abundance: .
j_gene: TRBJ1-6
d_gene: .
len: 15
CDR3aa: CASSIGRTYNSPLHF
CDR3nt: TGTGCCAGTAGTATCGGGAGAACCTATAATTCACCCCTCCACTTT

v_gene: TRBV30
abundance: .
j_gene: TRBJ2-4
d_gene: .
len: 14
CDR3aa: CAWSVEGSKNIQYF
CDR3nt: TGTGCCTGGAGTGTGGAGGGATCAAAAAACATTCAGTACTTC